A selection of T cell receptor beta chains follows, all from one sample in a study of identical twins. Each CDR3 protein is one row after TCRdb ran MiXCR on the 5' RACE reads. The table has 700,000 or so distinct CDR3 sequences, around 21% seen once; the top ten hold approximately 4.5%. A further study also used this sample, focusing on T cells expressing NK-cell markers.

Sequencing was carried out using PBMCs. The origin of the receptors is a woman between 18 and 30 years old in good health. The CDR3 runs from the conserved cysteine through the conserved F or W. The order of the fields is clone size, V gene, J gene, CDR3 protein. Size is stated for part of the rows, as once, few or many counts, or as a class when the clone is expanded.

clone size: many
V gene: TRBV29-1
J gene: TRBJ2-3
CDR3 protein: CAAGVSTDTQYF

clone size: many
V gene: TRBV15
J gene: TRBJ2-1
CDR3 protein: CATSHRDRAREQFF

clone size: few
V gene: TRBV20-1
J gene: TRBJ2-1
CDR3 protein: CSARDAEREQFF

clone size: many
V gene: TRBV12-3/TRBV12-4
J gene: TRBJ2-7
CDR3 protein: CASSLGGGIYEQYF

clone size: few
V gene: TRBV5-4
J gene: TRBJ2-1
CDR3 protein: CASTWGEPYNEQFF

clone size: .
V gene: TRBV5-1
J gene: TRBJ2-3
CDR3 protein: CASSSLAGGLWADTQYF

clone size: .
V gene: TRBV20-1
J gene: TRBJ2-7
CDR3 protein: CSARVLGLAGGPLQDEQYF

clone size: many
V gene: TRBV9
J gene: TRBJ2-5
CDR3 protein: CASSVGIAGLQETQYF

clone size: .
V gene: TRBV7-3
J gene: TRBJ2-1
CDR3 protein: CASSLLAGGYEQFF

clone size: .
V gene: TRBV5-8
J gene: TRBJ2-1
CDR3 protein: CASSLLETAYNEQFF

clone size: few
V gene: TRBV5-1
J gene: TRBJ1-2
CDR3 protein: CASSLNIYGYTF

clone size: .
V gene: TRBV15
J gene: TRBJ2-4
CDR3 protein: CATSTRDIQYF

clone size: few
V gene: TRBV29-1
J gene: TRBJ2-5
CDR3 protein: CSVEMAWETQYF

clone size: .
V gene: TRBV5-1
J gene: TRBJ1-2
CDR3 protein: CASSLASDLYGYTF

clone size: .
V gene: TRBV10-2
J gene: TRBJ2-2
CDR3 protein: CASSEVTNTGELFF

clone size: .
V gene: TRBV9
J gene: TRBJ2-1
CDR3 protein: CASSVGGADNEQFF

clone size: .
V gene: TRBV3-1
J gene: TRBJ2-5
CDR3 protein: CASSSYAKKLAGETQYF

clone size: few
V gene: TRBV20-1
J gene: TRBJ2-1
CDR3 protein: CSAPALGGSSYNEQFF

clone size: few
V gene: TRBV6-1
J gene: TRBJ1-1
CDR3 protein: CASSQVVWTEAFF

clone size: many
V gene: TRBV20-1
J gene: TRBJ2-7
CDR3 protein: CSVPKTSAYEQYF

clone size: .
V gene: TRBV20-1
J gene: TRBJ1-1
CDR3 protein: CSSPGLGALTEAFF

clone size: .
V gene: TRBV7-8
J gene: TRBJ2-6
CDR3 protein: CASSPSPGRAGANVLTF

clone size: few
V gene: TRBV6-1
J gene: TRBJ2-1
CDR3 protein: CASSTWTSGSYEQFF

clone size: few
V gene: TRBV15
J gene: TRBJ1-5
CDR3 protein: CATSREYGSNQPQHF

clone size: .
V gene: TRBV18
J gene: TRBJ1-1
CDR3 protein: CASQRSANTEAFF

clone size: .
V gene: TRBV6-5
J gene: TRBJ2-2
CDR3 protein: CASSSTFTGELFF

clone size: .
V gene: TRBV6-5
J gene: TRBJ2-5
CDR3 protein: CASSYYPQETQYF